Described below is a single TCR beta chain sequence and its context. Donors in Cohort 3 counted as recovered after two negative PCRs, clearance, or symptom resolution. The germline gives CDR1 MNHEY, CDR2 SVGAGI. V was clipped by 2 bases and J by 7 bases, with 12 bases between them. This CDR3 spans 14 amino acids. The data originate from a study of blood T cell repertoires in COVID-19. The wider study: Acute and convalescent COVID-19 samples came from the United States, Italy and Spain.

Authors' methods: Nucleated cell counts were estimated from reference gene primer amplification. Profiling relied on immunoSEQ multiplex PCR, and the TCRdb table lists in-frame clones only, not all of them. That table furnishes V, J and clone size, whereas the DNA furnished D and trimming. The sample gives about 380,000 clones, about 88% of which show up once; more than 1% is in the top ten. This clonotype was sampled from a woman aged 18-29 years who had recovered from COVID-19. Sequencing input: PBMCs or T cells enriched from blood (not recorded which). V and J are TRBV6-5 and TRBJ1-5; a weak D match, TRBD1 (5 bases). The CDR3 coding sequence is TGTGCCAGCAGTTACGAAACGGGGGGACAGCCCCAGCATTTT. Translating it yields CASSYETGGQPQHF.